Listed below are T cell receptor beta chains from one sample, sequenced in a study of blood T cell repertoires in COVID-19. The table came from immunoSEQ multiplex PCR; TCRdb's copy has only in-frame clones and leaves some out. The data hold a few hundred thousand clones, with roughly 84% observed a single time. The specimen was PBMCs or T cells enriched from blood (not recorded which). The receptors were sampled from a woman aged 35 to 49 who had recovered from COVID-19. The CDR3 runs from the conserved cysteine through the conserved F or W. The D gene is left open where the match is weak. Only some rows state a clone size, as once, few, many or a class for expanded clones.

size: NA
D: TRBD1
J: TRBJ2-5
length: 15
V: TRBV5-4
CDR3: CASSSGQGAGETQYF
DNA: TGTGCCAGCAGCTCCGGACAGGGGGCGGGGGAGACCCAGTACTTC

size: NA
D: NA
J: TRBJ1-4
length: 13
V: TRBV7-3
CDR3: CASSAGFNEKLFF
DNA: TGTGCCAGCAGCGCCGGGTTTAATGAAAAACTGTTTTTT

size: NA
D: TRBD1
J: TRBJ1-1
length: 16
V: TRBV6-1
CDR3: CASSGPGQGMNTEAFF
DNA: TGTGCCAGCAGTGGCCCGGGACAGGGAATGAACACTGAAGCTTTCTTT

size: NA
D: NA
J: TRBJ1-2
length: 16
V: TRBV18
CDR3: CASSPSAAGLNYGYTF
DNA: TGTGCCAGCTCACCGTCCGCTGCGGGGCTCAACTATGGCTACACCTTC

size: many
D: TRBD2
J: TRBJ2-3
length: 20
V: TRBV3-1/TRBV3-2
CDR3: CASSLVRILAGGSVPDTQYF
DNA: TGTGCCAGCAGCCTTGTCCGTATTCTAGCGGGAGGTTCGGTCCCAGATACGCAGTATTTT

size: NA
D: TRBD2
J: TRBJ2-1
length: 13
V: TRBV7-8
CDR3: CASSRDGRDEQFF
DNA: TGTGCCAGCAGCCGGGACGGGAGGGATGAGCAGTTCTTC

size: once
D: TRBD2
J: TRBJ2-7
length: 14
V: TRBV30
CDR3: CAWRKGTIQDEQYF
DNA: TGTGCCTGGAGGAAAGGGACTATACAAGACGAGCAGTACTTC

size: NA
D: NA
J: TRBJ2-3
length: 17
V: TRBV11-3
CDR3: CASSLLPGTFSRDTQYF
DNA: TGTGCCAGCAGCTTATTACCCGGGACTTTCTCAAGGGATACGCAGTATTTT

size: NA
D: TRBD2
J: TRBJ2-2
length: 17
V: TRBV2
CDR3: CASSAYLAGENTGELFF
DNA: TGTGCCAGCAGTGCCTATCTAGCGGGAGAGAACACCGGGGAGCTGTTTTTT

size: NA
D: TRBD2
J: TRBJ2-1
length: 13
V: TRBV2
CDR3: CASKPGGVNEQFF
DNA: TGTGCCAGCAAGCCGGGAGGGGTCAATGAGCAGTTCTTC

size: NA
D: TRBD2
J: TRBJ2-1
length: 16
V: TRBV5-5
CDR3: CASSPPTSGRGGEQFF
DNA: TGTGCCAGCAGCCCTCCGACTAGCGGGAGGGGGGGTGAGCAGTTCTTC

size: NA
D: TRBD2
J: TRBJ2-3
length: 15
V: TRBV5-5
CDR3: CASSLVLATTDTQYF
DNA: TGTGCCAGCAGCTTGGTACTAGCGACAACAGATACGCAGTATTTT

size: NA
D: TRBD1
J: TRBJ1-5
length: 14
V: TRBV7-8
CDR3: CASSRDRQNQPQHF
DNA: TGTGCCAGCAGCAGGGACAGACAAAATCAGCCCCAGCATTTT

size: NA
D: NA
J: TRBJ1-2
length: 12
V: TRBV12-3/TRBV12-4
CDR3: CASSYRAAGYTF
DNA: TGTGCCAGCAGTTACAGGGCGGCTGGCTACACCTTC

size: NA
D: NA
J: TRBJ1-4
length: 14
V: TRBV30
CDR3: CAWSRGGFNEKLFF
DNA: TGTGCCTGGAGTCGGGGGGGCTTTAATGAAAAACTGTTTTTT

size: NA
D: TRBD2
J: TRBJ2-1
length: 16
V: TRBV11-2
CDR3: CASSLEQSGKWGEQFF
DNA: TGTGCCAGCAGCTTAGAACAAAGCGGGAAGTGGGGTGAGCAGTTCTTC

size: NA
D: NA
J: TRBJ1-5
length: 14
V: TRBV28
CDR3: CASTAGSLNQPQHF
DNA: TGTGCCAGCACCGCGGGGAGCCTCAATCAGCCCCAGCATTTT

size: NA
D: NA
J: TRBJ2-3
length: 14
V: TRBV2
CDR3: CASSGRVHTDTQYF
DNA: TGTGCCAGCAGTGGCCGGGTCCACACAGATACGCAGTATTTT

size: NA
D: NA
J: TRBJ2-2
length: 14
V: TRBV7-2
CDR3: CASSSHANTGELFF
DNA: TGTGCCAGCAGTAGTCACGCGAACACCGGGGAGCTGTTTTTT

size: NA
D: TRBD1
J: TRBJ1-4
length: 15
V: TRBV6-2/TRBV6-3
CDR3: CASSLDRGANEKLFF
DNA: TGTGCCAGCAGCCTCGACAGGGGTGCCAACGAAAAACTGTTTTTT

size: NA
D: NA
J: TRBJ1-6
length: 15
V: TRBV7-6
CDR3: CASSARVSGNSPLHF
DNA: TGTGCCAGCAGCGCCAGGGTGTCGGGTAATTCACCCCTCCACTTT

size: NA
D: TRBD1
J: TRBJ2-3
length: 14
V: TRBV11-2
CDR3: CASSWDRVTDTQYF
DNA: TGTGCCAGCAGCTGGGACAGGGTTACAGATACGCAGTATTTT

size: NA
D: NA
J: TRBJ1-3
length: 16
V: TRBV7-2
CDR3: CASSLTGLMSENTIYF
DNA: TGTGCCAGCAGCTTAACAGGGCTTATGAGCGAAAACACCATATATTTT

size: NA
D: NA
J: TRBJ1-2
length: 13
V: TRBV5-1
CDR3: CASSLFQGNGYTF
DNA: TGCGCCAGCAGCTTGTTTCAGGGGAATGGCTACACCTTC

size: NA
D: TRBD1
J: TRBJ1-1
length: 13
V: TRBV2
CDR3: CASGQERNTEAFF
DNA: TGTGCCAGCGGACAGGAGAGGAACACTGAAGCTTTCTTT

size: NA
D: NA
J: TRBJ2-3
length: 15
V: TRBV21-1
CDR3: CANPRGGGPRATQYF
DNA: TGTGCCAACCCTCGGGGCGGGGGACCCCGGGCAACGCAGTATTTT

size: once
D: TRBD2
J: TRBJ2-1
length: 12
V: TRBV5-1
CDR3: CASSLTGGREFF
DNA: TGCGCCAGCAGCCTGACGGGCGGGAGAGAGTTCTTC

size: NA
D: NA
J: TRBJ2-5
length: 15
V: TRBV13
CDR3: CASSLGDGSQETQYF
DNA: TGTGCCAGCAGCTTGGGCGACGGTTCCCAAGAGACCCAGTACTTC

size: NA
D: NA
J: TRBJ2-3
length: 15
V: TRBV15
CDR3: CATSRDVAAQDTQYF
DNA: TGTGCCACCAGCAGAGATGTGGCGGCACAAGATACGCAGTATTTT

size: NA
D: TRBD1
J: TRBJ1-5
length: 15
V: TRBV27
CDR3: CASSLGQGSNQPQHF
DNA: TGTGCCAGCAGTTTAGGACAGGGTAGCAATCAGCCCCAGCATTTT

size: few
D: NA
J: TRBJ2-1
length: 12
V: TRBV3-1/TRBV3-2
CDR3: CASMAPWNEQFF
DNA: TGTGCCAGCATGGCCCCCTGGAATGAGCAGTTCTTC

size: NA
D: TRBD1
J: TRBJ2-1
length: 14
V: TRBV28
CDR3: CASRSYQGANEQFF
DNA: TGTGCCAGCAGGTCCTACCAGGGGGCAAATGAGCAGTTCTTC

size: once
D: TRBD2
J: TRBJ2-1
length: 15
V: TRBV6-5
CDR3: CASNWGGLVKDEQFF
DNA: TGTGCCAGCAATTGGGGGGGACTAGTGAAAGATGAGCAGTTCTTC

size: NA
D: NA
J: TRBJ1-1
length: 13
V: TRBV18
CDR3: CASSPSVNTEAFF
DNA: TGTGCCAGCTCACCTTCTGTGAACACTGAAGCTTTCTTT

size: NA
D: NA
J: TRBJ2-5
length: 18
V: TRBV3-1/TRBV3-2
CDR3: CASSPQGGGRSIEETQYF
DNA: TGTGCCAGCAGCCCTCAGGGGGGCGGGCGGTCTATTGAAGAGACCCAGTACTTC